The rows below give T cell receptor beta chains drawn from one sample of a study of response to subunit inactivated influenza vaccine. TCRdb recomputed calls from the RT-PCR reads with MiXCR, one row per CDR3 protein. The sample yields around 250,000 distinct CDR3 sequences, 12% seen once. The sequencing used non-naive T cells sorted from PBMCs, collected 14 to 15 days before vaccination. The receptors were gathered from a man aged 50 to 59 who received an inactivated influenza vaccine. Both conserved end residues are part of each CDR3. D genes are given only for firm matches. Expanded clones get a size class; other rows say once, few or many, or leave the size out.

>TRBJ1-6|TRBV3-1|few|TRBD1
TGTGCCAGCAGCCAGCGACAGGGTTCACCCCTCCACTTT
CASSQRQGSPLHF
>TRBJ2-5|TRBV6-1|few|TRBD1
TGTGCCAGCAGACAGGGGCTGGGAGAGACCCAGTACTTC
CASRQGLGETQYF
>TRBJ1-1|TRBV7-2|many|NA
TGTGCCAGCAGCTTAGCGTGGCAGGGTAACTCTGAAGCTTTCTTT
CASSLAWQGNSEAFF
>TRBJ1-5|TRBV20-1|NA|NA
TGCAGTGCTGAGGGGGGGTACCAGCCCCAGCATTTT
CSAEGGYQPQHF
>TRBJ2-1|TRBV12-3/TRBV12-4|many|TRBD2
TGTGCCAGCAGCCCTAGCGGGGGGGGGTACAATGAGCAGTTCTTC
CASSPSGGGYNEQFF
>TRBJ1-5|TRBV27|few|NA
TGTGCCAGCACCCCAACATGGGGCGGACCCCAGCATTTT
CASTPTWGGPQHF
>TRBJ2-7|TRBV7-6|NA|NA
TGTGCCAGCAGCCCCCGCTTGGGAGGCCGGGACGAGCAGTACTTC
CASSPRLGGRDEQYF
>TRBJ2-7|TRBV10-3|few|NA
TGTGCCATAAAGCGGGACAGTAACTACGAGCAGTACTTC
CAIKRDSNYEQYF
>TRBJ1-4|TRBV29-1|NA|NA
TGCAGCGTTAAGGAGGTTGCAACTAATGAAAAACTGTTTTTT
CSVKEVATNEKLFF
>TRBJ1-1|TRBV4-3|few|NA
TGCGCCAGCAGCCAAGAGAGGCCAGCCTCAGAAGCTTTCTTT
CASSQERPASEAFF
>TRBJ2-3|TRBV7-2|NA|NA
TGTGCCAGCAGCTTAACCGCCTTAAATACGCAGTATTTT
CASSLTALNTQYF
>TRBJ2-1|TRBV28|NA|NA
TGTGCCAGCAGTGGCTACTTGGACTCCTACAATGAGCAGTTCTTC
CASSGYLDSYNEQFF
>TRBJ2-3|TRBV2|NA|NA
TGTGCCAGCAGTCTAATTGGCAAGACTAGCACAGATACGCAGTATTTT
CASSLIGKTSTDTQYF
>TRBJ2-1|TRBV7-9|NA|NA
TGTGCCAGCAGCTTAGGCCAGACCTCCTACAATGAGCAGTTCTTC
CASSLGQTSYNEQFF
>TRBJ2-1|TRBV25-1|NA|TRBD2
TGTGCCAGCAGTGATCAGGCTAGCGGGGTCGACTACAATGAGCAGTTCTTC
CASSDQASGVDYNEQFF
>TRBJ2-2|TRBV30|few|TRBD1
TGTGCCTGGAGGGGACAGGGGGCCCTCACCGGGGAGCTGTTTTTT
CAWRGQGALTGELFF
>TRBJ2-1|TRBV24-1|many|NA
TGTGCCACCAGTGATCGGGAAAACAATGAGCAGTTCTTC
CATSDRENNEQFF
>TRBJ2-7|TRBV11-2|few|NA
TGTGCCAGCAGCTTAGTTATTGGCAGCTCCTACGAGCAGTACTTC
CASSLVIGSSYEQYF
>TRBJ2-7|TRBV28|few|NA
TGTGCCAGCAGTTGGCCAGGGGCCTACGAGCAGTACTTC
CASSWPGAYEQYF
>TRBJ2-5|TRBV5-1|many|NA
TGCGCCAGCAGCTTAGGTCGCAGGGCTAGCGAGACCCAGTACTTC
CASSLGRRASETQYF
>TRBJ2-3|TRBV30|NA|TRBD2
TGTGCCTGGAGTGTCAATAGCGGGGACACAGATACGCAGTATTTT
CAWSVNSGDTDTQYF
>TRBJ2-7|TRBV7-3|few|NA
TGTGCCAGCAGCTTAACCCCCGCTCCGACGGCCGAGCAGTACTTC
CASSLTPAPTAEQYF
>TRBJ2-7|TRBV7-2|many|NA
TGTGCCAGCAGCTTACAGCAGGTGGGGTACGAGCAGTACTTC
CASSLQQVGYEQYF
>TRBJ2-7|TRBV11-2|few|TRBD1
TGTGCCAGCAGCCCGCCCAGGGGGCGGCCAACCTTCTACGAGCAGTACTTC
CASSPPRGRPTFYEQYF
>TRBJ2-1|TRBV12-3/TRBV12-4|NA|NA
TGTGCCAGCAGGAGCGGTTCCCCCTACAATGAGCAGTTCTTC
CASRSGSPYNEQFF
>TRBJ2-2|TRBV19|few|NA
TGTGCCAGTAGTATAGAGGGGAACACCGGGGAGCTGTTTTTT
CASSIEGNTGELFF
>TRBJ2-4|TRBV7-9|many|NA
TGTGCCAGCAGCTTAGCTACAGGGTTAAACATTCAGTACTTC
CASSLATGLNIQYF
>TRBJ1-2|TRBV10-3|NA|NA
TGTGCCATCAGTGTTCAAAACGCCTATGGCTACACCTTC
CAISVQNAYGYTF
>TRBJ1-5|TRBV15|few|TRBD1
TGTGCCACCAGCAGAACCACCGGGACAGGGGGCAATCAGCCCCAGCATTTT
CATSRTTGTGGNQPQHF
>TRBJ2-4|TRBV4-2|many|NA
TGTGCCAGCAGCCAAGATTCGAGGGCAATTCAGTACTTC
CASSQDSRAIQYF
>TRBJ2-2|TRBV7-9|few|TRBD2
TGTGCCAGCAGCCTACCCCGAGCGGGAGTAAACACCGGGGAGCTGTTTTTT
CASSLPRAGVNTGELFF
>TRBJ2-7|TRBV29-1|few|TRBD2
TGCAGCGTTGCCCCGGGACTAGCTGTACCCTACGAGCAGTACTTC
CSVAPGLAVPYEQYF
>TRBJ2-2|TRBV7-9|few|NA
TGTGCCAGCAGCCATAACACCGGGGAGCTGTTTTTT
CASSHNTGELFF
>TRBJ2-5|TRBV7-2|few|TRBD2
TGTGCCAGCAGCTTAGGACTAGCGGGAGGGCCCTCGGAGACCCAGTACTTC
CASSLGLAGGPSETQYF
>TRBJ2-2|TRBV10-3|NA|NA
TGTGCCACACAGTGGGCGGGACTGCTCTTATCCCCCGCGAACACCGGGGAGCTGTTTTTT
CATQWAGLLLSPANTGELFF
>TRBJ2-1|TRBV12-3/TRBV12-4|many|TRBD2
TGTGCCAGCAGTTTCTCCCTAGCGGAGTACAATGAGCAGTTCTTC
CASSFSLAEYNEQFF
>TRBJ2-1|TRBV3-1|few|NA
TGTGCCAGCAGCCAAAGACTGACCCAAGGGGGCAATGAGCAGTTCTTC
CASSQRLTQGGNEQFF
>TRBJ2-4|TRBV6-1|NA|NA
TGTGCCAGCATTCCGACGGGGACTGCCAAAAACATTCAGTACTTC
CASIPTGTAKNIQYF
>TRBJ2-4|TRBV28|many|NA
TGTGCCAGCAGTTTAGTATCCCAGGGGAGGACCAAAAACATTCAGTACTTC
CASSLVSQGRTKNIQYF
>TRBJ2-7|TRBV11-2|many|NA
TGTGCCAGCAATCCGGCAGACTATAGCTCCTACGAGCAGTACTTC
CASNPADYSSYEQYF
>TRBJ2-7|TRBV28|many|TRBD2
TGTGCCAGCAGTTTAGGCGGGAGATCCTACGAGCAGTACTTC
CASSLGGRSYEQYF
>TRBJ1-2|TRBV12-3/TRBV12-4|NA|NA
TGTGCCAGCAGCCTATGGGGGGGGGACTATGGCTACACCTTC
CASSLWGGDYGYTF
>TRBJ2-3|TRBV12-3/TRBV12-4|many|TRBD1
TGTGCCAGCAGTCGTGCCGGGACAGTCACAGATACGCAGTATTTT
CASSRAGTVTDTQYF
>TRBJ2-5|TRBV4-1|few|TRBD2
TGCGCCAGCAGCCCCGAAGCGGGACTCTTAGCGACCCAGTACTTC
CASSPEAGLLATQYF
>TRBJ2-7|TRBV2|few|NA
TGTGCCAGCAGTGATGCCGGGTCCGAGCAGTACTTC
CASSDAGSEQYF
>TRBJ2-5|TRBV7-2|NA|NA
TGTGCCAGCAGCCGTTCGTGGGGGGAGACCCAGTACTTC
CASSRSWGETQYF
>TRBJ1-2|TRBV7-9|many|NA
TGTGCCAGCAGCTCGGCGGAGGGTATTAGCTATGGCTACACCTTC
CASSSAEGISYGYTF
>TRBJ1-1|TRBV7-6|NA|TRBD1
TGTGCCAGCAGCTTGACAGGGTGGGGGAACACTGAAGCTTTCTTT
CASSLTGWGNTEAFF